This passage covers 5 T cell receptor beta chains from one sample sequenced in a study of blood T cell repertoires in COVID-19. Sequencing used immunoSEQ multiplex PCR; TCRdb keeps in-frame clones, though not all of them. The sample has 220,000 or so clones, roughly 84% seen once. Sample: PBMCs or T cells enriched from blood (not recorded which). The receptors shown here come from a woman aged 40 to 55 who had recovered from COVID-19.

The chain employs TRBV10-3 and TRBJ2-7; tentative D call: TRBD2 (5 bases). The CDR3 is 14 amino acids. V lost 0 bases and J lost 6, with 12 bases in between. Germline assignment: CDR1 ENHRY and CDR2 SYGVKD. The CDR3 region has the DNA TGTGCCATCAGTGAGTCGGCGCTAGCTAGCGAGCAGTACGTC. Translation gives CAISESALASEQYV.

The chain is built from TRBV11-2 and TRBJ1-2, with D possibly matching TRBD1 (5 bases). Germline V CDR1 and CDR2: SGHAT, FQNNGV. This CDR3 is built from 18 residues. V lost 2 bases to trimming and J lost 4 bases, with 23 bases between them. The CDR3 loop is CASSLFLWTTHSTYGYTF. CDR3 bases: TGTGCCAGCAGCTTATTTTTGTGGACAACCCACAGTACCTATGGCTACACCTTC. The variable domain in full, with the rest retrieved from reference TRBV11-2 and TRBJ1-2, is EAGVAQSPRYKIIEKRQSVAFWCNPISGHATLYWYQQILGQGPKLLIQFQNNGVVDDSQLPKDRFSAERLKGVDSTLKIQPAKLEDSAVYLCASSLFLWTTHSTYGYTFGSGTRLTVV.

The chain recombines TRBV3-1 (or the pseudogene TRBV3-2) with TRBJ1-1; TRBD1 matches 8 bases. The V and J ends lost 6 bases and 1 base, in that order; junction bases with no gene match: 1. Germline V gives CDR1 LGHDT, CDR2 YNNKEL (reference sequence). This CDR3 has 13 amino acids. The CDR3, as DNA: TGTGCCAGCAGAGACAGGGGGAACACTGAAGCTTTCTTT. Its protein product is CASRDRGNTEAFF.

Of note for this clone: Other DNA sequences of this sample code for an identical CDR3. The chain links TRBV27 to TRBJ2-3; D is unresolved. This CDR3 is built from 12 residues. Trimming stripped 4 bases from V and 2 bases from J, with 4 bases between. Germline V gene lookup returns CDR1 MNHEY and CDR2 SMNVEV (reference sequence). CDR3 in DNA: TGTGCCAGCAGTTCGTACACAGATACGCAGTATTTT. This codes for CASSSYTDTQYF.

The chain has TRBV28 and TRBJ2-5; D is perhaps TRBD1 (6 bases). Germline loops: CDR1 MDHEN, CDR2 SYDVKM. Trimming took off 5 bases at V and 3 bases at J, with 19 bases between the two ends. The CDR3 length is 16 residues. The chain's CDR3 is CASSVTTGALKETQYF. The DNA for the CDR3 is TGTGCCAGCAGTGTAACGACAGGAGCCCTCAAAGAGACCCAGTACTTC.